What follows are 2 T cell receptor beta chains derived from one specimen sequenced in a study of CXCR3-negative and CXCR3-positive naive CD8 T cells. Study findings and constraints: CXCR3-expressing naive cells carried TRB CDR3s more hydrophobic than those of CXCR3-negative naive cells.

The authors made the TRB cDNA libraries by 5' RACE using UMI labels. No DNA is given; TCRdb re-called the 5' RACE reads and lists each CDR3 protein once. Listed are just under 65,000 distinct CDR3 sequences; 4.8% falls within the top ten. Their recognized antigens are unknown. The specimen was naive CXCR3+ CD8+ T cells from blood. As to subset: CD45RO-CCR7+CD27+CD95- naive CD8+ T cells expressing CXCR3 (TNR3+). Receptors were obtained from a human donor in good health. Some clones in this sample may be carry-over from other donors' samples.

This chain links TRBV21-1 with TRBJ2-5; checking the TCRdb D call of TRBD1 is not possible without DNA. TRBV21-1 has pseudogene status. The CDR3 length is 15 residues. The CDR3 reads CASSKEQGIQETQYF.

V is TRBV7-6 and J is TRBJ2-3; TCRdb proposes TRBD1, but this gene call is untestable without DNA. CDR1 SGHVS and CDR2 FNYEAQ come from the germline V gene. This CDR3 comprises 19 residues. The CDR3 spells CASSLSGGAGRLSTDTQYF.